The TCR beta chain described here comes from a study of tumor-infiltrating lymphocytes in primary liver carcinoma. Starting material of around 460 ng total RNA yielded TCR beta cDNA via a constant-region primer. Employing slightly modified ARM-PCR, three nested multiplex PCR rounds were run, and these gave rise to the TCR beta libraries. A C-beta reverse primer was combined with TRBV1-TRBV30 forward primers in the first two PCR rounds, and each round had approximately 9 cycles. TCRdb fed the multiplex PCR reads into MiXCR, producing one record per CDR3 protein. This table has around 80,000 distinct CDR3 sequences, roughly 72% appearing once. The CDR3 consists of 14 residues. Germline-derived CDR1 and CDR2 are ENHRY and SYGVKD. From unsorted bulk tissue weighing about 20-31 mg, DNA and RNA were co-extracted. No patient had received treatment, and all had chronic HBV infection.

The sample consisted of liver tumor tissue from sampling region 1. Indicated subset: tumor region T1, superior pole. V and J are TRBV10-3 and TRBJ2-5; 9 bases are a match to TRBD1. This TCR came from a man in his forties or fifties with primary liver carcinoma and hepatitis B virus infection. The CDR3 here is CTFKGQGPRETQYF. The CDR3 DNA reads TGTACCTTCAAGGGACAGGGACCCCGAGAGACCCAGTACTTC.